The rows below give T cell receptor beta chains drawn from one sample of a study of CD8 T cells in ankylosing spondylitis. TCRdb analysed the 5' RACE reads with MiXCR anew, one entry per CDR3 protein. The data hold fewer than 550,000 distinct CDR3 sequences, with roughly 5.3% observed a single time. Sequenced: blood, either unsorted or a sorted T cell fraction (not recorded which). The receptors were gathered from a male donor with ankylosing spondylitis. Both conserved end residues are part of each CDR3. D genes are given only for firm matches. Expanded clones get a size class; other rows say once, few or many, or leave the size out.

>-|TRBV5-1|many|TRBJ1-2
TGCGCCAGCGGATCCGGGGCCGTCTCAGAACTCTATGGCTACACCTTC
CASGSGAVSELYGYTF
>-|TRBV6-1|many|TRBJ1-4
TGTGCCAGCAGTACCCGTTTTTTGAATGAAAAACTGTTTTTT
CASSTRFLNEKLFF
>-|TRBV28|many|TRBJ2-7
TGTGCCAGCAGTTTGAGGGAGCAGTACTTC
CASSLREQYF
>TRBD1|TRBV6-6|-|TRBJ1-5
TGTGCCAGCAGTCGCGCTGGACAGGGTAGCAATCAGCCCCAGCATTTT
CASSRAGQGSNQPQHF
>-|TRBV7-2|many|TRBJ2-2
TGTGCCAGCAGCTTCGACTGGACCTCTCGCGCCGGGCTGTTTTTT
CASSFDWTSRAGLFF
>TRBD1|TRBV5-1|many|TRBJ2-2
TGCGCCAGCAGCCCCCACAGGGGGAGCCTGGCCACCGGGGAGCTGTTTTTT
CASSPHRGSLATGELFF
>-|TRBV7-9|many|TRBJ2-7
TGTGCCAGCAGCCCTTTTGGCGGCTCCTACGAGCAGTACTTC
CASSPFGGSYEQYF
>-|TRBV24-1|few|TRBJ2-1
TGTGCCACCAGTGATTTGGGAGGGACAACATACAATGAGCAGTTCTTC
CATSDLGGTTYNEQFF
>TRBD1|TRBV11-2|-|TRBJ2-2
TGTGCCAGCAGTATACAGGGGGTCCCCGGGGAGCTGTTTTTT
CASSIQGVPGELFF
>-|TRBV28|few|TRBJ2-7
TGTGCCAGCAGTTTACCTCGGACTTTTTACGAGCAGTACTTC
CASSLPRTFYEQYF
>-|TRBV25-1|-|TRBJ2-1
TGTGCCAGCATAGCGCCAGAGGATTTAAGTGAGCAGTTCTTC
CASIAPEDLSEQFF
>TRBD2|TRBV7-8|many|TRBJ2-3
TGTGCCAGCAGGCCTACGACTAGCGGGGGTGGAGGTACGCAGTATTTT
CASRPTTSGGGGTQYF
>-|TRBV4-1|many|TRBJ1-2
TGCGCCAGCAGCCAAGATATCGTCGGTCAGGGCTACACCTTC
CASSQDIVGQGYTF
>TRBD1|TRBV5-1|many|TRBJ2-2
TGCGCCAGTAAGGACAGGGGGCTAACGAACACCGGGGAGCTGTTTTTT
CASKDRGLTNTGELFF
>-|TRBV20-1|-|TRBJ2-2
TGCAGTGCTAGAGACGGGAGCAGGGGGACCGGGGAGCTGTTTTTT
CSARDGSRGTGELFF
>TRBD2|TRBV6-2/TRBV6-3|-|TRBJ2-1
TGTGCCAGCAGTTACTCGACGGGTAGCGGGGGGGATCACAATGAGCAGTTCTTC
CASSYSTGSGGDHNEQFF
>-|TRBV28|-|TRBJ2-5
TGTGCCAGCAAGGGACAAAGGGGCCAAGAGACCCAGTACTTC
CASKGQRGQETQYF
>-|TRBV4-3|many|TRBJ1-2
TGCGCCAGCAGCCAAGGATGGGGCTATGGCTACACCTTC
CASSQGWGYGYTF
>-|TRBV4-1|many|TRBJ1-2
TGCGCCAGCAGCCGAGGTGACCTCCTGGATGGCTACACCTTC
CASSRGDLLDGYTF
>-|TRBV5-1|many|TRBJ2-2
TGCGCCAGCAGCGCGGGACATAACACCGGGGAGCTGTTTTTT
CASSAGHNTGELFF
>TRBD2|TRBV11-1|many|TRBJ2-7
TGTGCCAGCAGCTTAGCTATGGTGATCGGGACTAGCGGGAGGACCCCTACCTACGAGCAGTACTTC
CASSLAMVIGTSGRTPTYEQYF
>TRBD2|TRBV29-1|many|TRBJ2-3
TGCAGCTCTCGACTAGCGGGAGCCCCAGATACGCAGTATTTT
CSSRLAGAPDTQYF
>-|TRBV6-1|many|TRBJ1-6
TGTGCCAGCGGAATTTATAATTCACCCCTCCACTTT
CASGIYNSPLHF
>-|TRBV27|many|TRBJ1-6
TGTGCCAGCAGTCCCCGGCGGGATTCACCCCTCCACTTT
CASSPRRDSPLHF
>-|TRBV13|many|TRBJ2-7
TGTGCCAGCAGTCGGGACCCTATGGCCCACGAGCAGTACTTC
CASSRDPMAHEQYF
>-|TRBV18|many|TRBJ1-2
TGTGCCAGCTCGCGCGGAACATTGTTAGCTAACTATGGCTACACCTTC
CASSRGTLLANYGYTF
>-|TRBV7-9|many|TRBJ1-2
TGTGCCAGCAGCGACCCCGGGACCTCTGGCGCGGGCTACACCTTC
CASSDPGTSGAGYTF
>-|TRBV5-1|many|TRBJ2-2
TGCGCCAGCAGCTTGGAAGGGGTCACCGGGGAGCTGTTTTTT
CASSLEGVTGELFF
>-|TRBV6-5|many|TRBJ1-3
TGTGCCAGCAGTTACTCTTACGAGTACTCTGGAAACACCATATATTTT
CASSYSYEYSGNTIYF